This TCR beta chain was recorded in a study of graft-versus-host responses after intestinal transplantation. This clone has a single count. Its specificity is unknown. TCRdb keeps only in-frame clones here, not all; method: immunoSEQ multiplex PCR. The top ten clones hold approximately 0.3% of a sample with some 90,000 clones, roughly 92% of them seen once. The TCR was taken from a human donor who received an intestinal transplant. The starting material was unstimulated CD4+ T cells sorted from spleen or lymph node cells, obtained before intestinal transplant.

CDR3 loop: CASSVGEGGEQYF. CDR3 nucleotide sequence: TGTGCCAGCAGTGTTGGAGAGGGGGGTGAGCAGTACTTC. The rearrangement uses TRBV2 and TRBJ2-5; D is possibly TRBD1 or TRBD2 (6 bases each). Trimming took 4 bases from V and 11 from J, leaving 17 bases between them. This CDR3 is 13 amino acids long. The germline CDR1 and CDR2 sequences are SNHLY and FYNNEI.